This T cell receptor (beta chain) was captured in a study of early T cells in non-severe SARS-CoV-2 infection (dated by TCRdb to the early 2020s). For the wider study: Because TCR sequencing was done on bulk RNA from unsorted whole blood, the alpha and beta chains could not be paired.

On the study overall, not on this receptor specifically: VDJdb matching was skewed toward anti-spike CD8 responses and likely underestimated virus-specific expansions, missing private and CD4 specificities.

In its sample, this clonotype was seen a few times. Its antigen has not been determined. No base qualities exist here, and no much larger clone lies one base off it. Set within a cohort of healthcare workers in London, UK, this nested case-control study involved weekly PCR testing of nasopharyngeal swabs along with blood sampling. Healthcare workers were recruited between 23 and 31 March 2020, during the week of the UK lockdown, and were followed weekly for up to about 15 weeks. Library creation used 5' RACE. Sequencing instrument: NextSeq 500. The TCR library protocol attached unique molecular identifiers to individual cDNA molecules to correct for sequencing error and PCR bias. Both TCR alpha and beta chains were sequenced, and tight co-correlation was observed between alpha and beta sequence abundances in each sample. Per the authors' processing: V gene, J gene and CDR3 annotation of TCR sequences was performed with Decombinator V4. TCRs were defined as expanded if a significant change between any two time points was detected under a Poisson model with p below 0.0001. TCR abundances were normalised to the total number of TCRs sequenced per sample and were expressed as counts per million. TRAV1-2 paired with TRAJ12, TRAJ20 or TRAJ33 defined MAIT TCRs, while TRAV10 paired with TRAJ18 defined iNKT TCRs. VDJdb, accessed on 1 November 2021, was searched for TCRs annotated for CMV, EBV and SARS-CoV-2, and TCRs annotated for more than one antigen were excluded. TCRdb redid the processing of the public reads, applying fastp at Q25 and MiXCR, and retained in-frame beta chains. Under each unique CDR3 protein, matching rows form one entry showing the most common genes and DNA. These V and J calls originate from TCRdb's pipeline instead of the authors' own analysis. For this sample the table gives 55,000 or so distinct CDR3 sequences, of which about 6.4% were detected only once. 5.8% of the sample goes to the ten largest clones.

The CDR3, from cysteine to phenylalanine, totals 13 residues. CDR3 DNA is the only sequence kept; it has 39 bases, read in frame from the first base. CDR1 is given as DFQATT and CDR2 as SNEGSKA, both from the germline V gene (reference sequence). The sample in question was whole blood, obtained at baseline. This receptor was taken from an adult who was a healthcare worker with PCR-confirmed SARS-CoV-2 infection or an uninfected control (not recorded which). Rearrangement joined TRBV20-1 to TRBJ2-2, with 8 bases matching TRBD1. This receptor has the CDR3 CSGGRLDAGELFF. In nucleotides, the sequence is TGCTCAGGGGGCCGACTAGATGCCGGGGAGCTGTTTTTT.